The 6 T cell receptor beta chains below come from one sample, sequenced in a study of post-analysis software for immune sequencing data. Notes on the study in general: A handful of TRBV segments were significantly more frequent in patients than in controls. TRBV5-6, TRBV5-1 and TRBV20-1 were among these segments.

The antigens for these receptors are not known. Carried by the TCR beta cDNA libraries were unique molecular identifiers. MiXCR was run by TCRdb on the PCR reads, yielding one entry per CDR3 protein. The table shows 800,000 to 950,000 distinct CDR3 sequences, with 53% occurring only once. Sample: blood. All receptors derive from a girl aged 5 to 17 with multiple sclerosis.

The CDR3 DNA reads TGCGCCAGCAGCTTGGACGGGACAGATTACAATGAGCAGTTCTTC. This sequence encodes CASSLDGTDYNEQFF. This chain connects TRBV5-1 to TRBJ2-1; 7 bases align to TRBD1. CDR3 length: 15 residues. The trim removed 0 bases at V and 4 bases at J, leaving 4 bases unmatched. The germline V gene has CDR1 SGHRS and CDR2 YFSETQ.

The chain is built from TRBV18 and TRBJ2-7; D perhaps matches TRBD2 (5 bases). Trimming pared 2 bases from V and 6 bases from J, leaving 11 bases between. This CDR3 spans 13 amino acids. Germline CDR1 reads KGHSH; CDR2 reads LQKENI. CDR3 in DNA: TGTGCCAGCTCACCAGCGGAAGGGAGCGAGCAGTACTTC. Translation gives CASSPAEGSEQYF.

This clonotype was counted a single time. The CDR3 bases are TGCAGTGCTAGAGAGGGGGGGCGGACTAGCGGGAGAAAGTACGAGCAGTACTTC. Its translation is CSAREGGRTSGRKYEQYF. V is TRBV20-1 and J is TRBJ2-7; 13 bases are a match to TRBD2. The V and J ends lost 0 bases and 4 bases, in that order; junction bases with no gene match: 12. Germline loops: CDR1 DFQATT, CDR2 SNEGSKA (reference sequence). This CDR3 comprises 18 residues.

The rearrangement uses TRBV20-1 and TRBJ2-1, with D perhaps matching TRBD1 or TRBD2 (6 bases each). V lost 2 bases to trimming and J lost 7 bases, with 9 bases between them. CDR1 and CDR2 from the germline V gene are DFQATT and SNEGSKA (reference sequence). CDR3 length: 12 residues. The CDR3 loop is CSARQGRNEQFF. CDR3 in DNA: TGCAGTGCTAGACAGGGGAGGAATGAGCAGTTCTTC.

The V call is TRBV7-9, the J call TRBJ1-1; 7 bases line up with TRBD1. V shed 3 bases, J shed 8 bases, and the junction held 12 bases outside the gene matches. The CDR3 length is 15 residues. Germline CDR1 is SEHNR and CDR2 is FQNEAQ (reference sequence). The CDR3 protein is CASSLGHLTGTEAFF. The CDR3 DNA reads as TGTGCCAGCAGCTTGGGCCACTTGACAGGGACCGAAGCTTTCTTT.

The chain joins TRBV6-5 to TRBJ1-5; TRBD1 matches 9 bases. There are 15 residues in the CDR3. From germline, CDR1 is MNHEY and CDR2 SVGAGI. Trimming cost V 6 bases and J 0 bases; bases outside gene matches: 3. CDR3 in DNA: TGTGCCAGCAGCCTACAGGGGGCTAGCAATCAGCCCCAGCATTTT. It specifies CASSLQGASNQPQHF.